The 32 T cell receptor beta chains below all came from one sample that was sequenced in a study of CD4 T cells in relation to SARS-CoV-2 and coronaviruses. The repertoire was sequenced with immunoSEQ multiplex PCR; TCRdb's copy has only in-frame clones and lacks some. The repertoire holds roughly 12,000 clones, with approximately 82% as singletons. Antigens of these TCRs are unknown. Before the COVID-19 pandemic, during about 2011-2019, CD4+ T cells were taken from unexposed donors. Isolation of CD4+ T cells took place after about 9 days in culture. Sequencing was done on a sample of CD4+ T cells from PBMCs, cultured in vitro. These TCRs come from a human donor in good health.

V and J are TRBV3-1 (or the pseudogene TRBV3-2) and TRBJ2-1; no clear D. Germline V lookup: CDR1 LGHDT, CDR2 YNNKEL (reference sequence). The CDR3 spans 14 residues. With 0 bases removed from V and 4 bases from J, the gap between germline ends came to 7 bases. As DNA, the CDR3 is TGTGCCAGCAGCCAAGAAGGACGTTACAATGAGCAGTTCTTC. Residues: CASSQEGRYNEQFF.

The CDR3 spells CASSLKGGDTQYF. The CDR3, as DNA: TGTGCCAGCAGCCTAAAAGGCGGAGATACGCAGTATTTT. The chain has TRBV5-6 and TRBJ2-3; D is ambiguous. This CDR3 is built from 13 residues. V was clipped by 4 bases and J by 5 bases, with 11 bases between them. Germline CDR1 and CDR2: SGHDT and YYEEEE.

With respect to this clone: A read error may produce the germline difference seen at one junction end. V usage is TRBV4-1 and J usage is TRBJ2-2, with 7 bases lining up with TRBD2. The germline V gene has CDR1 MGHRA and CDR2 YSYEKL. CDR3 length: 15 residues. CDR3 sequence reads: CASSPREGEHRGAVF. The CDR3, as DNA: TGCGCCAGCAGCCCCAGGGAGGGCGAACACCGGGGAGCTGTTTTT.

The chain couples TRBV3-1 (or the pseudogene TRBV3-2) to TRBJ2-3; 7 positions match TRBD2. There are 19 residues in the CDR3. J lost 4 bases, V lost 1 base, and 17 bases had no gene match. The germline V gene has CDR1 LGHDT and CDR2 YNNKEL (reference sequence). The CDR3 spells CASSQGPGGRLRESDTQYF. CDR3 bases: TGTGCCAGCAGCCAAGGGCCGGGGGGTAGACTCCGGGAATCAGATACGCAGTATTTT.

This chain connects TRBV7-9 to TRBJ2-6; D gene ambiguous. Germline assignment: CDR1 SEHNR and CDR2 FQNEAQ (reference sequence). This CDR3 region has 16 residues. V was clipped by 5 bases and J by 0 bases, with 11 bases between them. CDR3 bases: TGTGCCAGCAGCCCGAGTTGGGGCTCTGGGGCCAACGTCCTGACTTTC. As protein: CASSPSWGSGANVLTF.

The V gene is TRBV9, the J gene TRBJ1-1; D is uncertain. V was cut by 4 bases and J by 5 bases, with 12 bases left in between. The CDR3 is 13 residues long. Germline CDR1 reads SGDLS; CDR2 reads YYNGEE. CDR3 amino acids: CASSPRPGTEAFF. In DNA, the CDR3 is TGTGCCAGCAGCCCCCGGCCGGGGACTGAAGCTTTCTTT.

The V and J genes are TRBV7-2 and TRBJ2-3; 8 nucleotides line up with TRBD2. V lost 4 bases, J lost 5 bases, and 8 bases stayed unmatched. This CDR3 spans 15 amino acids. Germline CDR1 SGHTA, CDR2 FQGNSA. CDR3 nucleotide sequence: TGTGCCAGCAGCTCGAAAGCGGGAGTACGAGATACGCAGTATTTT. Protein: CASSSKAGVRDTQYF.

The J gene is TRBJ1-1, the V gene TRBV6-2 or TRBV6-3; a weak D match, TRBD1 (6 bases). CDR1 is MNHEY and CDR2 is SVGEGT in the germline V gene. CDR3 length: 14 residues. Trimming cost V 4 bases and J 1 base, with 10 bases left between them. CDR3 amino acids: CASSWDTRNTEAFF. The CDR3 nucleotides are TGTGCCAGCAGTTGGGACACACGGAACACTGAAGCTTTCTTT.

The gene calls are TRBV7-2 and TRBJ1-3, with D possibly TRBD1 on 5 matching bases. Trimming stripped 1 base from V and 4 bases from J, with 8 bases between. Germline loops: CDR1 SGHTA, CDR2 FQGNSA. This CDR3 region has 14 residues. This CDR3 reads CASSLEKGGNTIYF. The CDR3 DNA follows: TGTGCCAGCAGCTTAGAGAAGGGGGGAAACACCATATATTTT.

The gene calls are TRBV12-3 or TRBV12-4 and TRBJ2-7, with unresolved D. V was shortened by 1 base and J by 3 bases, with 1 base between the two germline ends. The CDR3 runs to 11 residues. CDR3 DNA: TGTGCCAGCAGTTTAGACTACGAGCAGTACTTC. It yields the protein CASSLDYEQYF.

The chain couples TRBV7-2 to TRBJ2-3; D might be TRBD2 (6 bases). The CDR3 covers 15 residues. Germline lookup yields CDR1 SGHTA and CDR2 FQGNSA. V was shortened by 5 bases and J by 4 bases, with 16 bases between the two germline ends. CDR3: CASSPWHGRSDTQYF. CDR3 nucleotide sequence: TGTGCCAGCAGCCCCTGGCATGGGAGGTCAGATACGCAGTATTTT.

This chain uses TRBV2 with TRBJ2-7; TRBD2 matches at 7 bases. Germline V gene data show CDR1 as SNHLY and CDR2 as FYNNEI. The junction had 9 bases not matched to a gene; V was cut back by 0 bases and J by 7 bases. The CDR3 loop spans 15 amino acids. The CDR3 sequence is CASSEAVAGTTEQYF. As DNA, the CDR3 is TGTGCCAGCAGTGAAGCGGTAGCGGGTACTACGGAGCAGTACTTC.

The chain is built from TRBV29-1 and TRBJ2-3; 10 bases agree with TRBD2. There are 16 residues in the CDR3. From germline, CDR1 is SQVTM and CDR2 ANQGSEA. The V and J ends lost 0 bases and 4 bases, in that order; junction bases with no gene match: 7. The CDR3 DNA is TGCAGCGTTGAAGATCGCCTAGCGGGAGTCCCAGATACGCAGTATTTT. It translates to CSVEDRLAGVPDTQYF.

CDR3 protein: CASSFRPRDRGGGTYGYTF. DNA of the CDR3: TGCGCCAGCAGCTTTCGGCCCCGGGACAGGGGGGGCGGGACCTATGGCTACACCTTC. V usage is TRBV5-1 and J usage is TRBJ1-2; 11 positions match TRBD1. The CDR3 totals 19 residues. Germline CDR1 reads SGHRS; CDR2 reads YFSETQ. V gave up 2 bases and J gave up 4 bases; unmatched junction bases: 16.

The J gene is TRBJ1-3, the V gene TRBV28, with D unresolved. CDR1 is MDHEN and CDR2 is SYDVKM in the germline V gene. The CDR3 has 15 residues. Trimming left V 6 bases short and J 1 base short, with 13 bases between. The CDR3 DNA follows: TGTGCCAGCAGATTGAATTGGCGGTCTGGAAACACCATATATTTT. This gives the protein CASRLNWRSGNTIYF.

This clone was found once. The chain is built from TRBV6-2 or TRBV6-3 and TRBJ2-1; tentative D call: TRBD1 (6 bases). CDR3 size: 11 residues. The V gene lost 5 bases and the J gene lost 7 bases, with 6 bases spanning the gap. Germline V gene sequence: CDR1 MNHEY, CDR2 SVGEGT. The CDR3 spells CASSQGNEQFF. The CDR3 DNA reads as TGTGCCAGCAGTCAGGGGAATGAGCAGTTCTTC.

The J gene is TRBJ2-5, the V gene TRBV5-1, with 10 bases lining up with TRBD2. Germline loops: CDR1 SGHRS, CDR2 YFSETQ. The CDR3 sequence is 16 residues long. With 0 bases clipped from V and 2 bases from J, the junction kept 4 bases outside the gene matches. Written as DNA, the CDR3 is TGCGCCAGCAGCTTGGAGCCTAGCGGGGGACAAGAGACCCAGTACTTC. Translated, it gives CASSLEPSGGQETQYF.

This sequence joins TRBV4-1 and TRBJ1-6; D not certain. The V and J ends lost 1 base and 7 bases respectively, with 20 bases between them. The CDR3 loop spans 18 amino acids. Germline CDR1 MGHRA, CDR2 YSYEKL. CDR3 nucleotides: TGCGCCAGCAGCCAAGTGGACGGATCCTTTTTCGGAAATTCACCCCTCCACTTT. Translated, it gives CASSQVDGSFFGNSPLHF.

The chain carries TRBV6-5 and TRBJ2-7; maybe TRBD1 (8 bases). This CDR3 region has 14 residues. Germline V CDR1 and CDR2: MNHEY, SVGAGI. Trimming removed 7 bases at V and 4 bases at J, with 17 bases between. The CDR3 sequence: CASTSTGGVYEQYF. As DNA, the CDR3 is TGTGCCAGCACCTCAACAGGGGGGGTTTACGAGCAGTACTTC.

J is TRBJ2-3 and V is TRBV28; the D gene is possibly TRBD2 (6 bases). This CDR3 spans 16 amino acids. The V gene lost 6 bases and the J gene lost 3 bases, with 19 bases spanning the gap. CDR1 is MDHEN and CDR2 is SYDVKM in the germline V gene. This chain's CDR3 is CASRPRAAGGTDTQYF. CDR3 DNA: TGTGCCAGCAGACCTAGGGCAGCTGGGGGGACAGATACGCAGTATTTT.

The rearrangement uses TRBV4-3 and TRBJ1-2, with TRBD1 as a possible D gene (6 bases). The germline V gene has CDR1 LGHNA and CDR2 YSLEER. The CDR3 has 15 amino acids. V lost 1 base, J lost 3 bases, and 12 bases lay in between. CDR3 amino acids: CASSQALQGDYGYTF. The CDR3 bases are TGCGCCAGCAGCCAAGCTTTACAGGGCGACTATGGCTACACCTTC.

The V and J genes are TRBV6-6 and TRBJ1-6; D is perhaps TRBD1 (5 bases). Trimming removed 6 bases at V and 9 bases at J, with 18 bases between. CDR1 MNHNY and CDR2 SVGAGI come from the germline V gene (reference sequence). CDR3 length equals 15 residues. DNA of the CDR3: TGTGCCAGCAGCTCGGGACTGGTCATTGGTTCACCCCTCCACTTT. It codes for CASSSGLVIGSPLHF.

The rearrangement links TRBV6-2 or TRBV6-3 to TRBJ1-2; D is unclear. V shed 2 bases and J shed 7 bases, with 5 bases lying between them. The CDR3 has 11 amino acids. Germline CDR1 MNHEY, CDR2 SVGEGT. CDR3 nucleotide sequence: TGTGCCAGCAGTTACCTAACTGGCTACACCTTC. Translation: CASSYLTGYTF.

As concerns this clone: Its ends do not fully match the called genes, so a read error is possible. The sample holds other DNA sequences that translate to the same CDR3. The CDR3 is CASSPGPGDTGELFF. The CDR3 DNA follows: TGTGCTAGCAGCCCGGGGCCAGGGGACACCGGGGAGCTGTTTTTT. The rearrangement uses TRBV4-2 and TRBJ2-2, with D tentatively TRBD1 (6 bases). In germline, CDR1 is LGHNA, CDR2 YNFKEQ. There are 15 residues in the CDR3.

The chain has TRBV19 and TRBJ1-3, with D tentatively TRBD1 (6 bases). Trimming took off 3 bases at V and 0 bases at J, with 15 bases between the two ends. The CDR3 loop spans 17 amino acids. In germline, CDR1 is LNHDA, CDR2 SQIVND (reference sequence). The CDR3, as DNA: TGTGCCAGTAGTATTCCGACAGGAACCTTCTCTGGAAACACCATATATTTT. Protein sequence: CASSIPTGTFSGNTIYF. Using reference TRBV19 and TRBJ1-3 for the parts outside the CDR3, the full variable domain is DGGITQSPKYLFRKEGQNVTLSCEQNLNHDAMYWYRQDPGQGLRLIYYSQIVNDFQKGDIAEGYSVSREKKESFPLTVTSAQKNPTAFYLCASSIPTGTFSGNTIYFGEGSWLTVV.

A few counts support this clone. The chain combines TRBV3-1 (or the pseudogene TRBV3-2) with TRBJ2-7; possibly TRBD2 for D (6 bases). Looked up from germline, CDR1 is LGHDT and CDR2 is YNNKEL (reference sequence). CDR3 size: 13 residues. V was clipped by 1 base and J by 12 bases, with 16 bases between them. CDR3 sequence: CASSQGGIPAWYF. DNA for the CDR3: TGTGCCAGCAGCCAAGGCGGGATCCCAGCGTGGTACTTC.

CDR3 amino acids: CASSFRDREHEQYF. For the CDR3, the DNA is TGTGCCAGCAGCTTCCGGGACAGGGAGCACGAGCAGTACTTC. The chain recombines TRBV11-3 with TRBJ2-7, with 9 positions matching TRBD1. Germline CDR1 and CDR2: SGHNT and YENEEA. The trim removed 3 bases at V and 5 bases at J, leaving 5 bases unmatched. This CDR3 has 14 residues.

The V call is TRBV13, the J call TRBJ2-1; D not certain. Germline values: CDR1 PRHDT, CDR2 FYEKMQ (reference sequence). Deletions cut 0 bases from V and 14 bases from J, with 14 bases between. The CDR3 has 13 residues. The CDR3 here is CASSLGGRYVEFF. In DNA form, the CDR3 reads TGTGCCAGCAGCTTAGGGGGCCGATATGTAGAGTTCTTC. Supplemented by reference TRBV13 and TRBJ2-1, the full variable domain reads AAGVIQSPRHLIKEKRETATLKCYPIPRHDTVYWYQQGPGQDPQFLISFYEKMQSDKGSIPDRFSAQQFSDYHSELNMSSLELGDSALYFCASSLGGRYVEFFGPGTRLTVL.

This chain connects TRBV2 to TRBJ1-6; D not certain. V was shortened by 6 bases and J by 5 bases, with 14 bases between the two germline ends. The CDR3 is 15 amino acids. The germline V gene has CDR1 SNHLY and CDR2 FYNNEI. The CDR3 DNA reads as TGTGCCAGCAGAAGTTTAGGTCAGAATAATTCACCCCTCCACTTT. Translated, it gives CASRSLGQNNSPLHF.

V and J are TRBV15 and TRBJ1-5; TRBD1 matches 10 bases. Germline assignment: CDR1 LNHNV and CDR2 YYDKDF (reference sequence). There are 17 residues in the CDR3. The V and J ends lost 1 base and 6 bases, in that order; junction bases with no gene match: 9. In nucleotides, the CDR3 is TGTGCCACCAGCAGAGGACAGGGGGCTACCTTACGTCAGCCCCAGCATTTT. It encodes CATSRGQGATLRQPQHF.

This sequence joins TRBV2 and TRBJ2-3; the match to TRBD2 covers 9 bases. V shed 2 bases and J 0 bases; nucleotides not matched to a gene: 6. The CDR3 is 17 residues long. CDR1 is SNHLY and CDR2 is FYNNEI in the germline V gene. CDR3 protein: CASSEWGGGGSTDTQYF. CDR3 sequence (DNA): TGTGCCAGCAGTGAATGGGGCGGGGGGGGAAGCACAGATACGCAGTATTTT. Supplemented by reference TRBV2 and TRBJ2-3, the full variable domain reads EPEVTQTPSHQVTQMGQEVILRCVPISNHLYFYWYRQILGQKVEFLVSFYNNEISEKSEIFDDQFSVERPDGSNFTLKIRSTKLEDSAMYFCASSEWGGGGSTDTQYFGPGTRLTVL.

For the CDR3, the DNA is TGTGCCTGGAGAACCGCTGGGGGAGGAGAGACCCAGTACTTC. This encodes CAWRTAGGGETQYF. The chain employs TRBV30 and TRBJ2-5; a weak D match, TRBD2 (6 bases). The CDR3 consists of 14 residues. V lost 3 bases and J lost 4, with 15 bases in between. CDR1 and CDR2 from the germline V gene are GTSNPN and SVGIG (reference sequence).